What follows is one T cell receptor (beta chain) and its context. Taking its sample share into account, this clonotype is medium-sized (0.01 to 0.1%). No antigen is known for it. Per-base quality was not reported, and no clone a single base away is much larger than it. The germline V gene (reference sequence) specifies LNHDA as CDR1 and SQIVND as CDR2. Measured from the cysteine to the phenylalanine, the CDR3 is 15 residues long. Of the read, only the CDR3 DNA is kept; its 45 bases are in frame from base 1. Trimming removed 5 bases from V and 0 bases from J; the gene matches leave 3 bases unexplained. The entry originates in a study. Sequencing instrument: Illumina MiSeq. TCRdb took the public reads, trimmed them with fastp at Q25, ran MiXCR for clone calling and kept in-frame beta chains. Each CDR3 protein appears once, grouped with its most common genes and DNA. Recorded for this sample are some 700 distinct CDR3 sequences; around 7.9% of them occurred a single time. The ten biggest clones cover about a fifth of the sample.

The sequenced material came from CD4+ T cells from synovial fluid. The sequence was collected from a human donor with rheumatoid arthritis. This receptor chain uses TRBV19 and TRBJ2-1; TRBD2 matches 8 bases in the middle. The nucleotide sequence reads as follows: TGTGCCAGTAGTGTTAGCGGGATCTCCTACAATGAGCAGTTCTTC. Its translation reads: CASSVSGISYNEQFF. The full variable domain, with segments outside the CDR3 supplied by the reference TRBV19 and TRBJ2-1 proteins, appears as DGGITQSPKYLFRKEGQNVTLSCEQNLNHDAMYWYRQDPGQGLRLIYYSQIVNDFQKGDIAEGYSVSREKKESFPLTVTSAQKNPTAFYLCASSVSGISYNEQFFGPGTRLTVL.